The rows below give T cell receptor beta chains drawn from one sample of a study of T cell responses to AZD1222 COVID-19 vaccine. Only in-frame clones appear in the TCRdb table, and some are missing; sequencing was by immunoSEQ multiplex PCR. The sample includes more than 150,000 clones, about 87% of them seen just once. Specimen: peripheral blood, collected 28 days after the second AZD1222 dose. The source of these receptors is an adult who received the AZD1222 COVID-19 vaccine. CDR3s include the opening cysteine and the closing phenylalanine or tryptophan. A D gene is named only where the DNA matches it firmly. Clone size, where shown, is once, few, many, or a class for clones that have expanded.

J gene,D gene,V gene,clone size,CDR3 DNA,CDR3 protein
TRBJ2-1,TRBD2,TRBV30,once,TGTGCCTGGAGTCGGGGGTTAGCGGGACACAATGAGCAGTTCTTC,CAWSRGLAGHNEQFF
TRBJ2-2,TRBD2,TRBV10-3,NA,TGTGCCATCAGTGACATACTAGCGGGAGGTCACGGGTCCGGGGAGCTGTTTTTT,CAISDILAGGHGSGELFF
TRBJ2-2,NA,TRBV9,NA,TGTGCCAGCAGCTCCTTCAGTGGGGAGCTGTTTTTT,CASSSFSGELFF
TRBJ2-3,TRBD2,TRBV7-2,NA,TGTGCCAGCAGCTCAGGACTAGCGGGAGGGCCAACAGATACGCAGTATTTT,CASSSGLAGGPTDTQYF
TRBJ2-3,NA,TRBV2,few,TGTGCCAGCCGCGCAGCGCGGCAGGGTTCAGATACGCAGTATTTT,CASRAARQGSDTQYF
TRBJ2-3,NA,TRBV7-9,NA,TGTGCCAGCAGCTCGCAACGGACACTTCCAGATACGCAGTATTTT,CASSSQRTLPDTQYF
TRBJ1-1,NA,TRBV28,NA,TGTGCCAGCAGTTCGGGACGGTTGAACACTGAAGCTTTCTTT,CASSSGRLNTEAFF
TRBJ2-2,NA,TRBV5-6,NA,TGTGCCAGCAGCTTGGATTCTTCGAGGACCGGGGAGCTGTTTTTT,CASSLDSSRTGELFF
TRBJ2-2,NA,TRBV5-1,NA,TGCGCCAGCAGCGGTGGGCGGGGTGGCACCGGGGAGCTGTTTTTT,CASSGGRGGTGELFF
TRBJ1-1,TRBD1,TRBV29-1,NA,TGCAGCGGGGACAGGTCCCAAACGGCTTTCTTT,CSGDRSQTAFF
TRBJ2-6,TRBD2,TRBV28,NA,TGTGCCAGCAGTCCCGGGGGGGCTGGGGCCAACGTCCTGACTTTC,CASSPGGAGANVLTF
TRBJ1-6,TRBD1,TRBV3-1/TRBV3-2,NA,TGTGCCAGCAGCAGAGCCAAACAGGGGGCTTCTAATTCACCCCTCCACTTT,CASSRAKQGASNSPLHF
TRBJ2-1,TRBD1,TRBV11-3,once,TGTGCCAGCAGTATCAGGACAGGCGAGCAGTTCTTC,CASSIRTGEQFF
TRBJ1-2,NA,TRBV28,few,TGTGCCAGTATGAGGGACTATGGCTACACCTTC,CASMRDYGYTF
TRBJ1-1,NA,TRBV18,NA,TGTGCCAGCTCACCTCGGCAGGGGATCGACACTGAAGCTTTCTTT,CASSPRQGIDTEAFF
TRBJ2-2,TRBD2,TRBV4-3,NA,TGCGCCAGCAGCCAAGAAACGAGACTAGCGGGAGACGAGGACGGGGAGCTGTTTTTT,CASSQETRLAGDEDGELFF
TRBJ2-2,NA,TRBV28,NA,TGTGCCGCCGGGCAGAACACCGGGGAGCTGTTTTTT,CAAGQNTGELFF
TRBJ2-7,NA,TRBV5-4,NA,TGTGCCAGCAGCTTTTCAGCAGGGCCTTACGAGCAGTACTTC,CASSFSAGPYEQYF
TRBJ1-2,TRBD1,TRBV5-4,NA,TGTGCCAGCAGCGAACAGGGGTTTGGCTATGGCTACACCTTC,CASSEQGFGYGYTF
TRBJ2-2,TRBD1,TRBV19,NA,TGTGCCAGTAGACCCCTTGGGACAGGGAACACCGGGGAGCTGTTTTTT,CASRPLGTGNTGELFF
TRBJ2-7,TRBD1,TRBV6-2/TRBV6-3,NA,TGTGCCAGCAGCCAGACAGGGCTCTCCTACGAGCAGTACTTC,CASSQTGLSYEQYF
TRBJ2-7,NA,TRBV4-3,NA,TGCGCCAGCAGCCAAGGTCCCAATCTGGTCGGGAGCTCCTACGAGCAGTACTTC,CASSQGPNLVGSSYEQYF
TRBJ2-7,NA,TRBV11-3,once,TGTGCCAGCAGCTTAGAGAGTGACAGCTCCTACGAGCAGTACTTC,CASSLESDSSYEQYF
TRBJ1-1,NA,TRBV19,NA,TGTGCCAGTAGTACCCTGGGGGACACTGAAGCTTTCTTT,CASSTLGDTEAFF
TRBJ2-7,TRBD1,TRBV19,NA,TGTGCCAGTAGTATATCAGGGACAGCCCTCTACGAGCAGTACTTC,CASSISGTALYEQYF
TRBJ2-1,NA,TRBV7-9,NA,TGTGCCAGCAGCTTAGACGGCTACAATGAGCAGTTCTTC,CASSLDGYNEQFF
TRBJ1-6,TRBD1,TRBV5-1,NA,TGCGCCAGCAGCCCCGATCGGACAGGATACTCACCCCTCCACTTT,CASSPDRTGYSPLHF
TRBJ1-1,NA,TRBV28,NA,TGTGCCAGCAGTTTTTTTCAGAACACTGAAGCTTTCTTT,CASSFFQNTEAFF
TRBJ1-4,NA,TRBV29-1,NA,TGCAGCGTTGTTCGGGACTCTGCAACTAATGAAAAACTGTTTTTT,CSVVRDSATNEKLFF
TRBJ1-3,NA,TRBV30,once,TGTGCCTGGACCGGGGGGGGGAGCAGAAACACCATATATTTT,CAWTGGGSRNTIYF
TRBJ2-7,NA,TRBV14,NA,TGTGCCAGCAGCCAGACCAGGCAGGTCTACGAGCAGTACTTC,CASSQTRQVYEQYF
TRBJ2-5,NA,TRBV2,NA,TGTGCCAGCAGCTGGGGGGCAGGGGGAGGAGAGACCCAGTACTTC,CASSWGAGGGETQYF
TRBJ1-6,TRBD1,TRBV14,NA,TGTGCCAGCAGCCCGGGACAGGGGGCGAAGTATTCACCCCTCCACTTT,CASSPGQGAKYSPLHF
TRBJ2-1,TRBD1,TRBV2,NA,TGTGCCAGCAGTGGCGCGGGACAGGGGTACAATGAGCAGTTCTTC,CASSGAGQGYNEQFF
TRBJ1-2,TRBD1,TRBV4-1,NA,TGCGCCAGCAGCCAAGATGGAGGAACAGGGGACTATGGCTACACCTTC,CASSQDGGTGDYGYTF
TRBJ2-1,TRBD2,TRBV19,NA,TGTGCCAGCGCCACTCTAGCGGGAGGGCCGCGGAATGAGCAGTTCTTC,CASATLAGGPRNEQFF
TRBJ2-1,TRBD2,TRBV6-5,NA,TGTGCCAGCAGTAGAGGGACTAGCGGGAATTATGAGCAGTTCTTC,CASSRGTSGNYEQFF
TRBJ2-2,NA,TRBV5-1,NA,TGCGCCAGCAGCTTGGATGCGGTGGACACCGGGGAGCTGTTTTTT,CASSLDAVDTGELFF
TRBJ2-3,TRBD2,TRBV12-5,NA,TGTGCTAGTGGTTTGTACCGGACTAGCGGGTACACAGATACGCAGTATTTT,CASGLYRTSGYTDTQYF
TRBJ1-1,NA,TRBV5-4,NA,TGTGCCAGCAGCTTGGACGGGGCTAACACTGAAGCTTTCTTT,CASSLDGANTEAFF
TRBJ1-4,NA,TRBV7-2,few,TGTGCCAGCAGCCGCTTTTGGGGGACAACTAATGAAAAACTGTTTTTT,CASSRFWGTTNEKLFF